This TCR beta chain was observed in a study of CD8 T cells in ankylosing spondylitis. Points from the study as a whole: Disease-linked clones bore a CD8+ phenotype, appearing relatively rarely in peripheral blood.

This clonotype came up many times. The antigen is not known. TCRdb reprocessed the 5' RACE reads via MiXCR and lists one record per CDR3 protein. The sample lists 180,000 or so distinct CDR3 sequences, roughly 12% occurring once. The TCR sequence derives from a male donor with ankylosing spondylitis or in good health (not recorded which). The sequenced sample consisted of blood, either unsorted or a sorted T cell fraction (not recorded which).

The CDR3 spells CASSETLGGYEQYF. The CDR3 DNA is TGTGCCAGCAGTGAGACACTAGGGGGGTACGAGCAGTACTTC. The chain employs TRBV6-1 and TRBJ2-7; D is tentatively TRBD1 or TRBD2 (6 bases each). The CDR3 consists of 14 residues. Germline CDR1 reads MNHNS; CDR2 reads SASEGT. V was pared by 3 bases and J by 4 bases, with 13 bases between.